The 5 T cell receptor beta chains below come from one sample, sequenced in a study of cytotoxic CD8 clonotypes in ibrutinib-treated CLL. Assay used: immunoSEQ multiplex PCR; TCRdb lists only in-frame clones, some missing. The table includes 130,000 or so clones, approximately 80% detected once. Sequenced material: PBMCs, taken after 12 months of ibrutinib treatment. All receptors come from a human donor with chronic lymphocytic leukemia.

The chain has TRBV28 and TRBJ2-7, with 9 bases aligning to TRBD2. Germline assignment: CDR1 MDHEN and CDR2 SYDVKM. The CDR3 runs 17 residues. V gave up 5 bases and J gave up 7 bases; unmatched junction bases: 18. CDR3 region: CASSPSWSGGLTREQYF. The CDR3, as DNA: TGTGCCAGCAGTCCGTCTTGGAGCGGGGGGTTAACTAGGGAGCAGTACTTC.

The V gene is TRBV28, the J gene TRBJ1-3; D is ambiguous. The CDR3 sequence is 14 residues long. Trimming stripped 3 bases from V and 7 bases from J, with 13 bases between. Germline CDR1 is MDHEN and CDR2 is SYDVKM. The CDR3 region has the DNA TGTGCCAGCAGTTTTGCCGGGGATGGGAACACCATATATTTT. Translating it yields CASSFAGDGNTIYF.

In its sample, this clone was seen a few times. The chain has TRBV4-2 and TRBJ2-1, with D possibly matching TRBD2 (6 bases). V lost 2 bases and J 9 bases, leaving 11 bases between the germline ends. The CDR3 runs 13 residues. Germline CDR1 and CDR2: LGHNA and YNFKEQ. The CDR3 spells CASSQNGGGEQFF. The CDR3 DNA reads TGTGCCAGCAGCCAAAACGGGGGAGGTGAGCAGTTCTTC.

The sample holds a few counts of this clone. This chain links TRBV27 with TRBJ1-1; D is possibly TRBD1 (6 bases). This CDR3 has 12 residues. V shed 0 bases and J shed 9 bases, with 8 bases lying between them. Germline assignment: CDR1 MNHEY and CDR2 SMNVEV (reference sequence). CDR3 DNA: TGTGCCAGCAGTTTATCCGGGGGGCAAGCTTTCTTT. It is translated as CASSLSGGQAFF.

This chain connects TRBV7-2 to TRBJ2-5; 9 bases are a match to TRBD2. Per the germline V gene, CDR1 is SGHTA and CDR2 is FQGNSA. Trimming at V came to 5 bases and at J to 4 bases, leaving 11 bases not matched to a gene. The CDR3 extends over 16 amino acids. CDR3: CASSRLAGRFGETQYF. Written as DNA, the CDR3 is TGTGCCAGCAGCCGCCTAGCGGGAAGGTTTGGAGAGACCCAGTACTTC.